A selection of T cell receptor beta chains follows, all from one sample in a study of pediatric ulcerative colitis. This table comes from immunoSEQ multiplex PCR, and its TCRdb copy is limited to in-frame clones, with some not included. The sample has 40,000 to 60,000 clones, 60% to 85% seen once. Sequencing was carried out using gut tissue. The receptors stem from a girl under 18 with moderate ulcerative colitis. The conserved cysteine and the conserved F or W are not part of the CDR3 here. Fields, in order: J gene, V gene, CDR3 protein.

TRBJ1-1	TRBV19	ASSLRSDSMNTEAF
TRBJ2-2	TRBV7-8	ASSIQSQRGNTGELF
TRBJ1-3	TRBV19	ASTTGPVTSGNTIY
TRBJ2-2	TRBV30	AWGGLVGTGELF
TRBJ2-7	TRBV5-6	ASSAGLGGYEQY
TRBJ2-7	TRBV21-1	ASSTRGRCYEQY
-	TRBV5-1	ASRQDRTYEQY
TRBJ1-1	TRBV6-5	ASSYGGISEAF
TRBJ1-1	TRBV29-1	SANRGTLGDTEAF
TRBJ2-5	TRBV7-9	ASRPQGLAGGETQY
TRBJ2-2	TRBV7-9	ASSSYSGRSSGTGELF